These 25 T cell receptor beta chains originate from one sample sequenced in a study of shared clonotypes between healthy human individuals. Libraries were prepared by immunoSEQ multiplex PCR; TCRdb keeps only in-frame clonotypes and omits some of them. This table has around 1.4 million clones, 98% appearing once. Sequencing used naive CD4+ T cells sorted from blood. Subset noted: CD45RA+ positively selected. Receptor source: a young man in good health.

The J gene is TRBJ2-2, the V gene TRBV15; 15 bases align to TRBD2. V shed 5 bases and J 0 bases; nucleotides not matched to a gene: 1. Germline lookup yields CDR1 LNHNV and CDR2 YYDKDF (reference sequence). CDR3 length equals 17 residues. For the CDR3, the DNA is TGTGCCACCAGCGGGACTAGCGGGAGGCCGAACACCGGGGAGCTGTTTTTT. Translated: CATSGTSGRPNTGELFF.

The chain joins TRBV27 to TRBJ2-3, with 9 bases fitting TRBD1. Per the germline V gene, CDR1 is MNHEY and CDR2 is SMNVEV (reference sequence). V lost 6 bases, J lost 15 bases, and 16 bases stayed unmatched. This CDR3 region has 14 residues. The CDR3 sequence: CASRAHPAGQGVYF. CDR3 sequence (DNA): TGTGCCAGCAGGGCCCACCCCGCGGGACAGGGTGTATATTTT.

The chain links TRBV7-9 to TRBJ2-5; D is unclear. The ends were cut back, 5 bases at V and 0 bases at J, with 13 bases in the middle. The CDR3 extends over 15 amino acids. Per germline, CDR1 SEHNR and CDR2 FQNEAQ (reference sequence). The CDR3 region has the DNA TGTGCCAGCAGCCCAATGGACGGCCACCAAGAGACCCAGTACTTC. Its translation is CASSPMDGHQETQYF.

The chain is built from TRBV28 and TRBJ2-7; 8 nucleotides match TRBD2. Germline CDR1 reads MDHEN; CDR2 reads SYDVKM. CDR3 size: 14 residues. V was clipped by 7 bases and J by 4 bases; unmatched bases: 9. CDR3: CASTQGLGIYEQYF. The CDR3 DNA follows: TGTGCCAGCACTCAGGGACTAGGGATATACGAGCAGTACTTC.

J is TRBJ2-7 and V is TRBV6-1; TRBD1 is a possible D gene (5 bases). Germline loops: CDR1 MNHNS, CDR2 SASEGT. V was shortened by 5 bases and J by 2 bases, with 10 bases between the two germline ends. There are 13 residues in the CDR3. The CDR3 bases are TGTGCCAGCAGTCTAGGGGCAGCCTACGAGCAGTACTTC. As protein: CASSLGAAYEQYF.

This clone was found once. In the same sample, other DNA sequences code for this CDR3. The V and J genes are TRBV15 and TRBJ2-7; D is unresolved. Trimming pared 1 base from V and 2 bases from J, leaving 6 bases between. The CDR3 runs to 13 residues. CDR1 is LNHNV and CDR2 is YYDKDF in the germline V gene (reference sequence). The CDR3 DNA is TGTGCCACCAGCAGAGGAAGGACCTACGAGCAGTACTTC. Translating gives CATSRGRTYEQYF.

V gene TRBV14 combines with J gene TRBJ1-2; unclear D gene. Germline CDR1 reads SGHDN; CDR2 reads FVKESK. Trimming shortened V by 0 bases and J by 6 bases, and 14 bases separated the two germline ends. The CDR3 covers 15 residues. The CDR3 sequence: CASSQDPVPGDGYTF. For the CDR3, the DNA is TGTGCCAGCAGCCAAGATCCTGTTCCCGGGGATGGCTACACCTTC.

The gene calls are TRBV5-4 and TRBJ2-3; D not resolved. This CDR3 region has 15 residues. V gave up 4 bases and J gave up 0 bases, with 12 bases separating them. Germline V gives CDR1 SGHNT, CDR2 YYREEE (reference sequence). Written as DNA, the CDR3 is TGTGCCAGCAGCCCCCTGGCCCCAAGCACAGATACGCAGTATTTT. Its protein is CASSPLAPSTDTQYF.

The chain is built from TRBV9 and TRBJ2-7, with D unclear. The CDR3 length is 14 residues. CDR1 is SGDLS and CDR2 is YYNGEE in the germline V gene. Trimming removed 4 bases at V and 1 base at J, with 12 bases between. Here the CDR3 DNA reads TGTGCCAGCAGCCCGTACACTACATCCTACGAGCAGTACTTC. It encodes CASSPYTTSYEQYF.

The CDR3 nucleotides are TGTGCCAGCAGTAACCCCCAGACTAGCGGGTTCTACAATGAGCAGTTCTTC. Its translation: CASSNPQTSGFYNEQFF. The V call is TRBV11-2, the J call TRBJ2-1, with 10 bases fitting TRBD2. The CDR3 runs to 17 residues. V was clipped by 6 bases and J by 3 bases; unmatched bases: 11. The germline CDR1 and CDR2 sequences are SGHAT and FQNNGV.

The CDR3: CASSFRNPGTSPFF. Here the CDR3 DNA reads TGTGCCAGCAGTTTTCGAAACCCCGGGACTAGCCCCTTCTTC. V is TRBV27 and J is TRBJ2-1; 9 nucleotides align to TRBD2. CDR1 is MNHEY and CDR2 is SMNVEV in the germline V gene (reference sequence). V shed 3 bases, J shed 16 bases, and the junction held 13 bases outside the gene matches. The CDR3 spans 14 residues.

The chain carries TRBV7-2 and TRBJ2-2; D is perhaps TRBD2 (6 bases). Germline V gene sequence: CDR1 SGHTA, CDR2 FQGNSA. The CDR3 loop spans 13 amino acids. V dropped 3 bases and J dropped 5 bases, with 7 bases sitting between them. CDR3 in DNA: TGTGCCAGCAGCTTCGGGGGTACCGGGGAGCTGTTTTTT. Encoded protein: CASSFGGTGELFF.

V and J are TRBV4-2 and TRBJ1-5, with D maybe TRBD1 (5 bases). The CDR3 spans 14 residues. The V and J ends lost 5 bases and 4 bases respectively, with 12 bases between them. Germline lookup yields CDR1 LGHNA and CDR2 YNFKEQ. The DNA of the CDR3 is TGTGCCAGCAGCTCAGGGATACAGAATCAGCCCCAGCATTTT. Translating gives CASSSGIQNQPQHF.

This chain uses TRBV5-1 with TRBJ2-5, with D perhaps being TRBD1 or TRBD2 (6 bases each). Germline CDR1 and CDR2: SGHRS and YFSETQ. The CDR3 length is 14 residues. Trimming pared 1 base from V and 5 bases from J, leaving 12 bases between. The CDR3 DNA is TGCGCCAGCAGCTTGATGGGGGCGGGGGAGACCCAGTACTTC. Amino acids: CASSLMGAGETQYF.

This clone was recorded only once. The same CDR3 is also encoded by other DNA sequences in this sample. The chain recombines TRBV5-4 with TRBJ2-5; D is possibly TRBD1 (5 bases). CDR3 size: 14 residues. CDR1 SGHNT and CDR2 YYREEE come from the germline V gene (reference sequence). V lost 0 bases and J 1 base, leaving 7 bases between the germline ends. CDR3 residues: CASSLGTTQETQYF. The CDR3 bases are TGTGCCAGCAGCTTGGGGACAACCCAAGAGACCCAGTACTTC.

V and J are TRBV5-1 and TRBJ2-3, with TRBD1 as a possible D gene (6 bases). The V gene's germline CDR1 is SGHRS and CDR2 YFSETQ. V lost 4 bases and J 2 bases, leaving 11 bases between the germline ends. The CDR3 has 14 amino acids. This CDR3 reads CASSPWDNTDTQYF. For the CDR3, the DNA is TGCGCCAGCAGCCCATGGGACAACACAGATACGCAGTATTTT.

Regarding this clone: This sample includes further DNA sequences coding for the same CDR3. This chain uses TRBV29-1 with TRBJ1-1; D gene ambiguous. The germline V and J ends were trimmed by 7 bases and 1 base, with 4 bases remaining between them. CDR1 and CDR2 from the germline V gene are SQVTM and ANQGSEA. The CDR3 is 10 residues long. The DNA for the CDR3 is TGCAGCGGCGGGAACACTGAAGCTTTCTTT. The encoded protein is CSGGNTEAFF.

The chain carries TRBV10-3 and TRBJ1-1, with D unresolved. Germline V gene lookup returns CDR1 ENHRY and CDR2 SYGVKD. This CDR3 spans 14 amino acids. Trimming shortened V by 1 base and J by 1 base, and 7 bases separated the two germline ends. CDR3 region: CAISELKGNTEAFF. CDR3 DNA sequence: TGTGCCATCAGTGAGTTGAAGGGGAACACTGAAGCTTTCTTT.

CDR3 residues: CASSLFSASSGNTIYF. CDR3 coding DNA: TGTGCCAGCAGCTTATTCAGCGCAAGCTCTGGAAACACCATATATTTT. The rearrangement links TRBV11-2 to TRBJ1-3; D uncertain. Per the germline V gene, CDR1 is SGHAT and CDR2 is FQNNGV. V gave up 2 bases and J gave up 0 bases, with 11 bases separating them. The CDR3 consists of 16 residues.

V usage is TRBV5-1 and J usage is TRBJ2-4; D uncertain. The germline gives CDR1 SGHRS, CDR2 YFSETQ. The CDR3 covers 14 residues. Trimming removed 4 bases at V and 2 bases at J, with 10 bases between. The DNA of the CDR3 is TGCGCCAGCAGCCTCGAGGTTTCCAAAAACATTCAGTACTTC. Protein product: CASSLEVSKNIQYF. The variable domain in full, completed from reference TRBV5-1 and TRBJ2-4, reads KAGVTQTPRYLIKTRGQQVTLSCSPISGHRSVSWYQQTPGQGLQFLFEYFSETQRNKGNFPGRFSGRQFSNSRSEMNVSTLELGDSALYLCASSLEVSKNIQYFGAGTRLSVL.

This chain joins TRBV7-6 and TRBJ2-2; D not resolved. CDR3 size: 13 residues. Germline V gives CDR1 SGHVS, CDR2 FNYEAQ. V gave up 5 bases and J gave up 6 bases, with 10 bases separating them. In nucleotides, the CDR3 is TGTGCCAGCAGCCCTTTTTTGGCCGGGGAGCTGTTTTTT. This gives the protein CASSPFLAGELFF.

The J gene is TRBJ2-7, the V gene TRBV10-1; TRBD2 agrees at 12 bases. From germline, CDR1 is WNHNN and CDR2 SYGVQD (reference sequence). V was pared by 4 bases and J by 4 bases, with 14 bases of the junction left unmatched. The CDR3 is 18 amino acids. Here the CDR3 DNA reads TGCGCCAGCAGTGTTAGGCTAGCGGGAGGGCCATTATTGTACGAGCAGTACTTC. This gives the protein CASSVRLAGGPLLYEQYF.

The chain employs TRBV10-2 and TRBJ1-2, with 7 bases matching TRBD1. The length of the CDR3 is 16 residues. With 2 bases clipped from V and 6 bases from J, the junction kept 12 bases outside the gene matches. CDR1 and CDR2 from the germline V gene are WSHSY and SAAADI. The CDR3 nucleotides read TGCGCCAGCAGTGAGGAGACAGGGAGGATAGCAGATGGCTACACCTTC. The encoded protein is CASSEETGRIADGYTF.

The chain employs TRBV5-1 and TRBJ2-5, with unresolved D. The germline V gene encodes CDR1 SGHRS and CDR2 YFSETQ. Trimming stripped 3 bases from V and 4 bases from J, with 13 bases between. CDR3 size: 14 residues. Here the CDR3 reads CASSSVGYGETQYF. CDR3 nucleotides: TGCGCCAGCAGCTCAGTAGGGTACGGAGAGACCCAGTACTTC.

The chain has TRBV29-1 and TRBJ2-5; unclear D gene. The CDR3 contains 16 residues. Germline V gene data show CDR1 as SQVTM and CDR2 as ANQGSEA. Deletions cut 4 bases from V and 5 bases from J, with 23 bases between. CDR3 residues: CSVGIWRSPLGETQYF. CDR3 bases: TGCAGCGTTGGAATTTGGCGGTCCCCGCTGGGGGAGACCCAGTACTTC.